This T cell receptor beta chain was documented in a study of shared T cell receptors in the human thymus. Generated by immunoSEQ multiplex PCR, the TCRdb table keeps only in-frame clones and is missing some. The data contain 450,000 to 650,000 clones, approximately 80% of them singletons. This clone appeared a few times. Looked up from germline, CDR1 is LGHNT and CDR2 is FRNRAP. The V gene end was trimmed by 5 bases and the J gene end by 2 bases; junction bases not matched to a gene: 8. The CDR3 has 16 residues. These data also formed part of another study, on human thymus T cells. As that study records: Donor material was obtained from healthy Finnish infants undergoing corrective surgery for congenital heart defects. The thymus tissue came from resections taken during corrective heart surgery. Use of V and J genes seemed skewed within the thymic and blood repertoires. Thymic repertoires of unrelated individuals were reported in related research to overlap highly.

The origin of this receptor is a boy younger than two with a congenital heart defect. Sequencing was done on a sample of thymocytes. V usage is TRBV12-5 and J usage is TRBJ1-1, with 10 bases fitting TRBD1. The DNA for the CDR3 is TGTGCTAGTGGTCCCGGGACAGGGGACCTTAACACTGAAGCTTTCTTT. Its translation is CASGPGTGDLNTEAFF.